This TCR beta chain was documented in a study of control samples from healthy donors and cancer patients. Sequenced by immunoSEQ multiplex PCR; TCRdb stores in-frame clones only, minus some. The table lists 70,000 or so clones, roughly nine tenths of them singletons. The ends lost 7 bases at V and 3 bases at J; junction bases unmatched: 20. This CDR3 comprises 18 residues. The receptor's source is a man aged 60-69 years with lung cancer. The chain has TRBV6-7 and TRBJ2-7; 8 bases agree with TRBD1. TRBV6-7 qualifies as an ORF whose function is uncertain. Input material: PBMCs. CDR3 nucleotides: TGTGCCAGCATCACCAGTCCCGGGACAGGTTTATTAATCTACGAGCAGTACGTC. Residues: CASITSPGTGLLIYEQYV.